Listed here are 12 T cell receptor beta chains from one sample, sequenced in a study of blood T cell repertoires in COVID-19 (dated by TCRdb to 2020 to 2021). The library was built by means of the immunoSEQ multiplex PCR assay. The clones in this table, taken by TCRdb from immuneACCESS, are in-frame only. Not every clone is retained; where verified, under half of the shortfall comes from an unresolved V gene, and the cause of the rest is unknown. The sample contains some 190,000 clones, around 80% of them found a single time. Jointly, the top ten make up approximately 7.8% of the sample. The sample consisted of peripheral blood. The receptor set was obtained from a woman aged 60-75 years with COVID-19, enrolled during active disease.

The rearrangement joins TRBV5-3 to TRBJ2-7, with D possibly being TRBD2 (5 bases). TRBV5-3 is known as an ORF, though its function is uncertain. CDR3 size: 17 residues. V was pared by 7 bases and J by 3 bases, with 26 bases between. In DNA form, the CDR3 reads TGTGCCAGATGCCCAGTCGGCATGTGGCGGGCGATCTACGAGCAGTACTTC. Translated: CARCPVGMWRAIYEQYF.

This chain joins TRBV4-1 and TRBJ2-5, with a weak D call TRBD2 (5 bases). Germline values: CDR1 MGHRA, CDR2 YSYEKL. Trimming stripped 0 bases from V and 3 bases from J, with 8 bases between. The CDR3 has 14 amino acids. CDR3 in amino acids: CASSQEGGEETQYF. The CDR3 DNA reads as TGCGCCAGCAGCCAAGAAGGAGGAGAAGAGACCCAGTACTTC.

V usage is TRBV14 and J usage is TRBJ2-3; TRBD1 is a possible D gene (6 bases). CDR1 and CDR2 from the germline V gene are SGHDN and FVKESK. The V end was cut by 1 base, the J end by 2 bases, with 13 bases between. This CDR3 region has 16 residues. CDR3 DNA sequence: TGTGCCAGCAGCCAAGTGCTATCAGGGGACACAGATACGCAGTATTTT. Encoded protein: CASSQVLSGDTDTQYF.

This clone appeared once. V usage is TRBV2 and J usage is TRBJ1-2, with D tentatively TRBD1 (6 bases). With 5 bases removed from V and 2 bases from J, the gap between germline ends came to 12 bases. The CDR3 loop spans 14 amino acids. Per the germline V gene, CDR1 is SNHLY and CDR2 is FYNNEI. CDR3 residues: CASSSRQANYGYTF. The DNA for the CDR3 is TGTGCCAGCAGTTCCCGACAGGCAAACTATGGCTACACCTTC.

The chain is built from TRBV6-5 and TRBJ1-5, with 7 bases aligning to TRBD1. The CDR3 runs to 15 residues. The germline gives CDR1 MNHEY, CDR2 SVGAGI. Trimming at V came to 4 bases and at J to 1 base, leaving 4 bases not matched to a gene. The CDR3 spells CASSSMDRSNQPQHF. CDR3 DNA: TGTGCCAGCAGTTCGATGGACAGGAGCAATCAGCCCCAGCATTTT.

The rearrangement uses TRBV2 and TRBJ2-5; TRBD2 matches 13 bases. This CDR3 has 15 amino acids. The junction had 2 bases not matched to a gene; V was cut back by 6 bases and J by 1 base. Germline CDR1 reads SNHLY; CDR2 reads FYNNEI. The CDR3 DNA sequence: TGTGCCAGCAGGGGACTAGCGGGGTTCCAAGAGACCCAGTACTTC. Translation gives CASRGLAGFQETQYF. Full variable domain (outside the CDR3, taken from reference TRBV2 and TRBJ2-5): EPEVTQTPSHQVTQMGQEVILRCVPISNHLYFYWYRQILGQKVEFLVSFYNNEISEKSEIFDDQFSVERPDGSNFTLKIRSTKLEDSAMYFCASRGLAGFQETQYFGPGTRLLVL.

The rearrangement uses TRBV11-3 and TRBJ2-1, with unresolved D. Germline V lookup: CDR1 SGHNT, CDR2 YENEEA. Trimming took off 2 bases at V and 5 bases at J, with 10 bases between the two ends. The CDR3 length is 14 residues. This CDR3 reads CASSLSTENNEQFF. DNA for the CDR3: TGTGCCAGCAGCTTAAGTACCGAGAACAATGAGCAGTTCTTC.

This clone was seen many times. The chain's CDR3 is CASRKKGARYGYTF. The CDR3 region has the DNA TGTGCCAGCAGGAAAAAGGGGGCGCGATATGGCTACACCTTC. The genes are TRBV6-5 and TRBJ1-2, with 7 bases matching TRBD1. Germline V CDR1 and CDR2: MNHEY, SVGAGI. Losses at the gene ends were 6 bases for V and 5 bases for J; bases not matched to a gene: 9. The CDR3 consists of 14 residues.

The chain recombines TRBV18 with TRBJ1-3, with D unresolved. V was trimmed by 1 base and J by 1 base, leaving 11 bases between them. In germline, CDR1 is KGHSH, CDR2 LQKENI. CDR3 length: 16 residues. This CDR3 reads CASSPLPRVSGNTIYF. The CDR3 DNA sequence: TGTGCCAGCTCACCACTCCCTCGGGTTTCTGGAAACACCATATATTTT.

The rearrangement joins TRBV12-3 or TRBV12-4 to TRBJ1-2, with D unresolved. The V gene lost 3 bases and the J gene lost 5 bases, with 10 bases spanning the gap. The CDR3 totals 13 residues. The CDR3 loop is CASSFGAGYGYTF. As DNA, the CDR3 is TGTGCCAGCAGTTTTGGTGCCGGGTATGGCTACACCTTC.

In this sample, this clone turned up once. The rearrangement links TRBV12-3 or TRBV12-4 to TRBJ1-1, with D uncertain. The germline V and J ends were trimmed by 3 bases and 3 bases, with 8 bases remaining between them. The CDR3 contains 13 residues. CDR3 protein: CASSFLGYTEAFF. CDR3 sequence (DNA): TGTGCCAGCAGTTTTCTAGGCTACACTGAAGCTTTCTTT.

This chain uses TRBV20-1 with TRBJ1-2; tentative D call: TRBD1 (6 bases). The CDR3 is 11 residues long. The V end was cut by 6 bases, the J end by 4 bases, with 9 bases between. Germline-derived CDR1 and CDR2 are DFQATT and SNEGSKA (reference sequence). Written as DNA, the CDR3 is TGCAGTGCCGACAGGACCTATGGCTACACCTTC. Its translation: CSADRTYGYTF.